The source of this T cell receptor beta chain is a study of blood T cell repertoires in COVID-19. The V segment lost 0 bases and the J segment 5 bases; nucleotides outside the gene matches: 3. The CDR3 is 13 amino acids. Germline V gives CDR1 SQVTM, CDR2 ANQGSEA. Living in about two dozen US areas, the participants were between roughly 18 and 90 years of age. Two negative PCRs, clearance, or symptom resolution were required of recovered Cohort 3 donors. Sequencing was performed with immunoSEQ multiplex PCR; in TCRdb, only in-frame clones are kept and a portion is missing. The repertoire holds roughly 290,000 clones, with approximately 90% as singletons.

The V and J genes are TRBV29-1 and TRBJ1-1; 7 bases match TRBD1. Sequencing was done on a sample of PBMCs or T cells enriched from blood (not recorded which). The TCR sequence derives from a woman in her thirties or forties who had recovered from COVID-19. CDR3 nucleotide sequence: TGCAGCGTTGAAGACAGGGGGGAGACTGAAGCTTTCTTT. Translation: CSVEDRGETEAFF.